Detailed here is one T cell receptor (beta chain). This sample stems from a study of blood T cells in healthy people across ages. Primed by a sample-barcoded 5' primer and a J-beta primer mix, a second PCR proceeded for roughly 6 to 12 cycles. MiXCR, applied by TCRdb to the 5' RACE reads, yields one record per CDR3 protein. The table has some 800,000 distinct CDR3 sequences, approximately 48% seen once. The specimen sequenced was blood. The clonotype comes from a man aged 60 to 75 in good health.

As DNA, the CDR3 is TGCAGTGTGAGGGGCTGGGCTAGCGGGACCAAAAACATTCAGTACTTC. It translates to CSVRGWASGTKNIQYF. The chain employs TRBV20-1 and TRBJ2-4; 9 bases match TRBD2. The CDR3 has 16 amino acids. Losses at the gene ends were 7 bases for V and 2 bases for J; bases not matched to a gene: 12. Germline V gene sequence: CDR1 DFQATT, CDR2 SNEGSKA (reference sequence).